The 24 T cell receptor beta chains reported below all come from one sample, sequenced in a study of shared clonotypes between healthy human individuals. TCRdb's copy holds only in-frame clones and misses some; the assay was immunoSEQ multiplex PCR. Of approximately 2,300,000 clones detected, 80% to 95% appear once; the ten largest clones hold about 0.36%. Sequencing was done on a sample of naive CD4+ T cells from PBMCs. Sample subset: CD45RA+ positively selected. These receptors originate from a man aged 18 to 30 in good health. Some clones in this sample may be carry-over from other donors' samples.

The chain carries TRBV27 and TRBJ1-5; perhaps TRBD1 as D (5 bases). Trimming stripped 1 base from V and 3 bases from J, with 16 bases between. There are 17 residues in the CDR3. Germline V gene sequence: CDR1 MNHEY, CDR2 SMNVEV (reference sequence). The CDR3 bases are TGTGCCAGCAGTTTATACTTCCTATTGGGGGACAATCAGCCCCAGCATTTT. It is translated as CASSLYFLLGDNQPQHF.

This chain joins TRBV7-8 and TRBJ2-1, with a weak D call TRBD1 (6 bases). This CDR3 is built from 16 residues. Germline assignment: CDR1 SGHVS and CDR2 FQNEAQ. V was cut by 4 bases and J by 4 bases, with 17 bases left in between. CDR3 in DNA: TGTGCCAGCAGCTCCCTTCAGGGGAGCTCGTACAATGAGCAGTTCTTC. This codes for CASSSLQGSSYNEQFF.

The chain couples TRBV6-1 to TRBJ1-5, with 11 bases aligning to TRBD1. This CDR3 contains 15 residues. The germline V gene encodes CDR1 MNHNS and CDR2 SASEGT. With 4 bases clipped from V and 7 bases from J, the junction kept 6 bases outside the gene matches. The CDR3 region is CASSGRTGGDQPQHF. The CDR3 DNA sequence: TGTGCCAGCAGTGGCCGGACAGGGGGCGACCAGCCCCAGCATTTT.

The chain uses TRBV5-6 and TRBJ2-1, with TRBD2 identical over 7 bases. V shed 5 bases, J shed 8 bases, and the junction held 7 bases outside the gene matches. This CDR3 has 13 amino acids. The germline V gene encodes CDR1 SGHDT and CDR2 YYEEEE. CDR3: CASSRFRGDEQFF. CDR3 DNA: TGTGCCAGCAGTCGGTTCCGGGGGGATGAGCAGTTCTTC.

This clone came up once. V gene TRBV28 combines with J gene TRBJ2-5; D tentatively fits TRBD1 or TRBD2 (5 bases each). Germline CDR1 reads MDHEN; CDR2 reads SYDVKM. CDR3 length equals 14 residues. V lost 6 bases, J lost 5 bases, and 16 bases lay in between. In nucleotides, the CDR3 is TGTGCCAGCAGGGGGACGGTGGGGTTCGAGACCCAGTACTTC. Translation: CASRGTVGFETQYF. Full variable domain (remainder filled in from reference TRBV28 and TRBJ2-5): DVKVTQSSRYLVKRTGEKVFLECVQDMDHENMFWYRQDPGLGLRLIYFSYDVKMKEKGDIPEGYSVSREKKERFSLILESASTNQTSMYLCASRGTVGFETQYFGPGTRLLVL.

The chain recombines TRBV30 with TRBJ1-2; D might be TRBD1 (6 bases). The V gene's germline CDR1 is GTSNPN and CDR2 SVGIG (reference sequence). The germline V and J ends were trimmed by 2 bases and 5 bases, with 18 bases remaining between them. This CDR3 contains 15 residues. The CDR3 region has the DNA TGTGCCTGGAGTAGGGGGGAAGGGAGATATTATGGCTACACCTTC. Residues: CAWSRGEGRYYGYTF.

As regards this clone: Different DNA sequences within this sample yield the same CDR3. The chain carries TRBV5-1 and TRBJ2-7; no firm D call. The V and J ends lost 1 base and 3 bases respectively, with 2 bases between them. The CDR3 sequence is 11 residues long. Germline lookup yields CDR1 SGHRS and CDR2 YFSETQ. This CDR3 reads CASSLYYEQYF. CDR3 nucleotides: TGCGCCAGCAGCTTGTACTACGAGCAGTACTTC.

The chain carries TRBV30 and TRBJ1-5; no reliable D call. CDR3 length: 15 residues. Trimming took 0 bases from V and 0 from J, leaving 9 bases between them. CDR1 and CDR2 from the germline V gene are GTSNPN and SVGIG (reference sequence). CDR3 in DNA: TGTGCCTGGAGTGTACGAGGGATTAGCAATCAGCCCCAGCATTTT. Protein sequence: CAWSVRGISNQPQHF.

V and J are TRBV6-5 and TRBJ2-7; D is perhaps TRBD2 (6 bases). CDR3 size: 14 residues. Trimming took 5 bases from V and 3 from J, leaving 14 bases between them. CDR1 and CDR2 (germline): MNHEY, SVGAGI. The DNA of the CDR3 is TGTGCCAGCAGTCCCCTCGGGGGAGTCTACGAGCAGTACTTC. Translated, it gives CASSPLGGVYEQYF.

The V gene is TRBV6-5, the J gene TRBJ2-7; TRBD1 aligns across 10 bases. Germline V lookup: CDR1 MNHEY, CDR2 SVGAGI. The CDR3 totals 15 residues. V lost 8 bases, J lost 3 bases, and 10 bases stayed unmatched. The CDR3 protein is CASQRGTGDGYEQYF. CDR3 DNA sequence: TGTGCCAGCCAGAGGGGGACAGGGGATGGCTACGAGCAGTACTTC.

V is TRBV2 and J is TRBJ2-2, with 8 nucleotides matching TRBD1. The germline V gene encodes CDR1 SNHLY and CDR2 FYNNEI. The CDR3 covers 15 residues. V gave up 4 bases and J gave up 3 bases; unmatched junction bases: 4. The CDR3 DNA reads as TGTGCCAGCAGTGGGCCAGGGGGCTACACCGGGGAGCTGTTTTTT. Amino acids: CASSGPGGYTGELFF.

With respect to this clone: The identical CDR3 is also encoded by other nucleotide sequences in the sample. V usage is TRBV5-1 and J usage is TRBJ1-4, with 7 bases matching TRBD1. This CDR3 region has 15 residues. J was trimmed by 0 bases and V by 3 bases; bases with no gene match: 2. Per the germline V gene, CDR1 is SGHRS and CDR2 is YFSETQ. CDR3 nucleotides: TGCGCCAGCAGCTGGGACAGTGCAACTAATGAAAAACTGTTTTTT. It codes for CASSWDSATNEKLFF.

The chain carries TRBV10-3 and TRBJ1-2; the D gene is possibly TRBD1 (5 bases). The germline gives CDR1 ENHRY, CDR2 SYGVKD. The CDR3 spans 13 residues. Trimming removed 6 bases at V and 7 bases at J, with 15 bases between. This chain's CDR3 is CAIRERGRGGYTF. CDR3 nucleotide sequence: TGTGCCATCAGGGAGAGGGGAAGAGGTGGCTACACCTTC.

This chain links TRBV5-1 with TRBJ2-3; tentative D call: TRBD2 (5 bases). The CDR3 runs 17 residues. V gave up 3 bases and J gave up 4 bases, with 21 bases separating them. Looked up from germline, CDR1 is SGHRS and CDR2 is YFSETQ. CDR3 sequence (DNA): TGCGCCAGCAGCTGGACCAACTCTAGCAGTAGCGCAGATACGCAGTATTTT. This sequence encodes CASSWTNSSSSADTQYF.

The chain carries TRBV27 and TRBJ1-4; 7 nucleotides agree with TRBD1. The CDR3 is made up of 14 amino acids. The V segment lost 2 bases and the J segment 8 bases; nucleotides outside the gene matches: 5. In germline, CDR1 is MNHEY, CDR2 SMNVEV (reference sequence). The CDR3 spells CASSLNRGREKLFF. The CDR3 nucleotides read TGTGCCAGCAGTTTAAACAGGGGAAGGGAAAAACTGTTTTTT.

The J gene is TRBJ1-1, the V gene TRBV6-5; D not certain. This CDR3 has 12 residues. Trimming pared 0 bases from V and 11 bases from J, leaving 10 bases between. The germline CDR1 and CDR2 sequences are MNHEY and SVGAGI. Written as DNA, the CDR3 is TGTGCCAGCAGTTACTCGATGGGGAGGGCTTTCTTT. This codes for CASSYSMGRAFF.

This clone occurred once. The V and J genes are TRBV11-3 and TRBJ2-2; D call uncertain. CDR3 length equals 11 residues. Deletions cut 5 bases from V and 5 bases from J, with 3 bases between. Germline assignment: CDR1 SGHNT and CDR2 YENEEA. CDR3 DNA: TGTGCCAGCAGCAAAACCGGGGAGCTGTTTTTT. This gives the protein CASSKTGELFF.

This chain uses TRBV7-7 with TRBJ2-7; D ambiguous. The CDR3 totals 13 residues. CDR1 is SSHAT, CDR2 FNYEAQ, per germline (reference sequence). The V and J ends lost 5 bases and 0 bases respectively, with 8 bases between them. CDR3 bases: TGTGCCAGCAGCCCCGTCCGCTCCTACGAGCAGTACTTC. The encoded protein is CASSPVRSYEQYF.

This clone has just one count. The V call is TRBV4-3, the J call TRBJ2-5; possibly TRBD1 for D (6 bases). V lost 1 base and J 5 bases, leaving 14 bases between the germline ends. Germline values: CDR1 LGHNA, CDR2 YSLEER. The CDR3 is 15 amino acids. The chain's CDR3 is CASSQAGVWGETQYF. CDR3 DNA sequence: TGCGCCAGCAGCCAAGCAGGGGTATGGGGGGAGACCCAGTACTTC.

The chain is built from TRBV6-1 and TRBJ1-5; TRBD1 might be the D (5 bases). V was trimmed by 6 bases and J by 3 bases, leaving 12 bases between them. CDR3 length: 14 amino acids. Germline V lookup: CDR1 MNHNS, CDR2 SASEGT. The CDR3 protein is CASRNGGSNQPQHF. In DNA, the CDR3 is TGTGCCAGCAGGAACGGGGGATCCAATCAGCCCCAGCATTTT.

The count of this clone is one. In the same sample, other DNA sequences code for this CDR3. The CDR3 nucleotides read TGCGCCAGCAGCTTTGGGGGGGAGACCCAGTACTTC. This codes for CASSFGGETQYF. The chain is built from TRBV5-1 and TRBJ2-5, with D perhaps matching TRBD2 (6 bases). This CDR3 is 12 amino acids long. Trimming shortened V by 2 bases and J by 5 bases, and 7 bases separated the two germline ends. Germline values: CDR1 SGHRS, CDR2 YFSETQ. Based on the CDR3 plus reference TRBV5-1 and TRBJ2-5, the full variable domain is KAGVTQTPRYLIKTRGQQVTLSCSPISGHRSVSWYQQTPGQGLQFLFEYFSETQRNKGNFPGRFSGRQFSNSRSEMNVSTLELGDSALYLCASSFGGETQYFGPGTRLLVL.

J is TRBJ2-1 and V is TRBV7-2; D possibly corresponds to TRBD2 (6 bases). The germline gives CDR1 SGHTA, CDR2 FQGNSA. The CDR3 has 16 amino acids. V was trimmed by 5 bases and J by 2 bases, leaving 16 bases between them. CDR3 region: CASSGLGGPTYNEQFF. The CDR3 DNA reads TGTGCCAGCAGCGGGCTTGGAGGGCCAACCTACAATGAGCAGTTCTTC.

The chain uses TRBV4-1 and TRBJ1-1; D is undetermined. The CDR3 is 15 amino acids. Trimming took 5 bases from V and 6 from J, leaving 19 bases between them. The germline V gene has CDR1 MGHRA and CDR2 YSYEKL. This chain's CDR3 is CASSVTAGLSAEAFF. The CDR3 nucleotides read TGCGCCAGCAGCGTGACGGCTGGGCTTAGCGCTGAAGCTTTCTTT.

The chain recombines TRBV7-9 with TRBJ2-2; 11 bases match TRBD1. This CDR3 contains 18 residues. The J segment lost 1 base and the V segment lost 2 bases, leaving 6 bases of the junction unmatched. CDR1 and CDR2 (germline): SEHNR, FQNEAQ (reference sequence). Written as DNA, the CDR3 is TGTGCCAGCAGCTTAATTTCCGGGACAGGGGGGAACACCGGGGAGCTGTTTTTT. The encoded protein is CASSLISGTGGNTGELFF.